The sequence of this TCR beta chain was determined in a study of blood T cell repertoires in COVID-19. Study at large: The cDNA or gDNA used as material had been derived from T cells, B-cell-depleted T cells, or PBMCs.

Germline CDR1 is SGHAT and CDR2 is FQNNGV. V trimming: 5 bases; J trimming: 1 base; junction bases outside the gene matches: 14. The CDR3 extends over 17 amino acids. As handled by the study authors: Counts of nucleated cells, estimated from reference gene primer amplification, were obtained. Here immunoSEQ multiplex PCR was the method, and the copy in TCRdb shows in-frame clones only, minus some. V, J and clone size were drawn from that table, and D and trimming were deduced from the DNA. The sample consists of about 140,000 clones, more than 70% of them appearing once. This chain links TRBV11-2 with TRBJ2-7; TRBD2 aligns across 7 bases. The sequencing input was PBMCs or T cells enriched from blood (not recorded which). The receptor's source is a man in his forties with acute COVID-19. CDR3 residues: CASSPGGREIKSYEQYF. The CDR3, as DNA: TGTGCCAGCAGCCCAGGTGGGCGGGAGATAAAGTCCTACGAGCAGTACTTC.